These 22 T cell receptor beta chains originate from one sample sequenced in a study of cytomegalovirus exposure and HLA in healthy donors. Assay used: immunoSEQ multiplex PCR; TCRdb lists only in-frame clones, some missing. The sample has 90,000 to 150,000 clones; roughly 88% are singletons. The sequencing sample was made of PBMCs. The receptors derive from a man aged 18 to 29 in good health and CMV-seronegative.

The chain uses TRBV28 and TRBJ2-6; 7 positions match TRBD2. V trimming: 6 bases; J trimming: 0 bases; junction bases outside the gene matches: 5. CDR3 length: 16 amino acids. The germline CDR1 and CDR2 sequences are MDHEN and SYDVKM. The CDR3 DNA reads TGTGCCAGCAGGGACGGGGGGTACTCTGGGGCCAACGTCCTGACTTTC. Translating it yields CASRDGGYSGANVLTF.

The chain employs TRBV2 and TRBJ2-5; 11 nucleotides line up with TRBD2. Trimming took 8 bases from V and 4 from J; bases not matched to a gene: 9. CDR1 and CDR2 (germline): SNHLY, FYNNEI. The CDR3 extends over 15 amino acids. This CDR3 is CASLGTSGSLETQYF. The CDR3 DNA sequence: TGTGCCAGCCTAGGCACTAGCGGGAGTTTAGAGACCCAGTACTTC.

The J gene is TRBJ2-2, the V gene TRBV19, with 8 bases aligning to TRBD2. CDR1 is LNHDA, CDR2 SQIVND, per germline (reference sequence). V dropped 6 bases and J dropped 6; count of bases not matched to a gene: 3. CDR3 size: 13 residues. This chain's CDR3 is CASSGRGPGELFF. The CDR3 DNA follows: TGTGCCAGTAGCGGGAGGGGACCCGGGGAGCTGTTTTTT.

V gene TRBV2 combines with J gene TRBJ2-7, with no clear D. CDR3 size: 11 residues. Germline V CDR1 and CDR2: SNHLY, FYNNEI. V was trimmed by 6 bases and J by 2 bases, leaving 5 bases between them. CDR3 coding DNA: TGTGCCAGCAGCCTCGCCTACGAGCAGTACTTC. It is translated as CASSLAYEQYF. Complete variable domain (other parts from reference TRBV2 and TRBJ2-7): EPEVTQTPSHQVTQMGQEVILRCVPISNHLYFYWYRQILGQKVEFLVSFYNNEISEKSEIFDDQFSVERPDGSNFTLKIRSTKLEDSAMYFCASSLAYEQYFGPGTRLTVT.

CDR3 sequence: CASSLTTGSVTDTQYF. In nucleotides, the CDR3 is TGCGCCAGCAGCCTAACCACAGGTTCGGTCACAGATACGCAGTATTTT. The chain employs TRBV5-1 and TRBJ2-3; D is possibly TRBD1 (5 bases). This CDR3 spans 16 amino acids. Trimming removed 4 bases at V and 2 bases at J, with 17 bases between. Germline V gene sequence: CDR1 SGHRS, CDR2 YFSETQ.

The genes are TRBV4-2 and TRBJ1-4; no clear D gene. The V gene's germline CDR1 is LGHNA and CDR2 YNFKEQ. Deletions cut 4 bases from V and 7 bases from J, with 13 bases between. The CDR3 has 14 residues. CDR3 amino acids: CASSRASGAEKLFF. The CDR3 DNA reads as TGTGCCAGCAGCCGAGCTTCCGGAGCTGAAAAACTGTTTTTT.

The chain recombines TRBV5-1 with TRBJ2-1, with TRBD2 matching over 9 bases. This CDR3 has 17 amino acids. The V gene end was trimmed by 0 bases and the J gene end by 7 bases; junction bases not matched to a gene: 11. Per the germline V gene, CDR1 is SGHRS and CDR2 is YFSETQ. This CDR3 reads CASSLASTSGGGNEQFF. The DNA for the CDR3 is TGCGCCAGCAGCTTGGCATCGACTAGCGGAGGGGGTAATGAGCAGTTCTTC.

The chain couples TRBV9 to TRBJ2-3; 7 nucleotides align to TRBD1. V was clipped by 3 bases and J by 0 bases; unmatched bases: 4. Germline CDR1 reads SGDLS; CDR2 reads YYNGEE. The CDR3 extends over 15 amino acids. CDR3 in DNA: TGTGCCAGCAGCGGAGGGGGCAGGAGCACAGATACGCAGTATTTT. Protein: CASSGGGRSTDTQYF.

The chain carries TRBV4-1 and TRBJ2-6; no clear D gene. The germline gives CDR1 MGHRA, CDR2 YSYEKL. The germline V and J ends were trimmed by 1 base and 2 bases, with 6 bases remaining between them. This CDR3 is 15 amino acids long. The CDR3 DNA sequence: TGCGCCAGCAGCCAAGGCGGCCCTGGGGCCAACGTCCTGACTTTC. Amino acids: CASSQGGPGANVLTF.

V usage is TRBV21-1 and J usage is TRBJ1-1. TRBV21-1 is classified as a pseudogene. The CDR3 is made up of 16 amino acids. CDR3 in amino acids: CASSKGGGGKNTEAFF. In DNA, the CDR3 is TGTGCCAGCAGCAAAGGAGGAGGAGGGAAGAACACTGAAGCTTTCTTT.

The rearrangement uses TRBV29-1 and TRBJ2-5, with D tentatively TRBD1 (5 bases). Trimming removed 5 bases at V and 0 bases at J, with 10 bases between. Germline assignment: CDR1 SQVTM and CDR2 ANQGSEA. This CDR3 is built from 13 residues. Written as DNA, the CDR3 is TGCAGCGTTCAACAGGTAAACCAAGAGACCCAGTACTTC. Protein: CSVQQVNQETQYF.

This clone was recorded once. The chain has TRBV11-2 and TRBJ2-1; 8 bases are shared with TRBD1. After removal of 6 bases from V and 4 bases from J, the junction contained 8 bases not matched to a gene. Germline loops: CDR1 SGHAT, CDR2 FQNNGV. This CDR3 comprises 15 residues. In DNA, the CDR3 is TGTGCCAGCAGGCTTACAGGGGGGCTGTACAATGAGCAGTTCTTC. Amino acid sequence: CASRLTGGLYNEQFF. Using reference TRBV11-2 and TRBJ2-1 for the parts outside the CDR3, the full variable domain is EAGVAQSPRYKIIEKRQSVAFWCNPISGHATLYWYQQILGQGPKLLIQFQNNGVVDDSQLPKDRFSAERLKGVDSTLKIQPAKLEDSAVYLCASRLTGGLYNEQFFGPGTRLTVL.

The chain couples TRBV27 to TRBJ2-1, with 7 nucleotides matching TRBD1. J gave up 9 bases and V 2 bases, and 4 bases lay outside the gene matches. The CDR3 consists of 13 residues. The germline V gene has CDR1 MNHEY and CDR2 SMNVEV (reference sequence). CDR3 protein: CASSLRGPGEQFF. The CDR3 nucleotides read TGTGCCAGCAGTTTAAGGGGGCCGGGTGAGCAGTTCTTC.

The V gene is TRBV12-5, the J gene TRBJ1-2; 7 bases line up with TRBD1. J lost 5 bases, V lost 1 base, and 7 bases had no gene match. Germline CDR1 is LGHNT and CDR2 is FRNRAP. The CDR3 length is 15 residues. CDR3 sequence reads: CASGLGDREAYGYTF. DNA for the CDR3: TGTGCTAGTGGTTTGGGCGACAGGGAGGCGTATGGCTACACCTTC.

The chain recombines TRBV11-3 with TRBJ1-2; a weak D match, TRBD1 (5 bases). V was shortened by 3 bases and J by 4 bases, with 6 bases between the two germline ends. The CDR3 consists of 12 residues. CDR1 is SGHNT, CDR2 YENEEA, per germline. In DNA, the CDR3 is TGTGCCAGCAGCTTTCAGGGCTATGGCTACACCTTC. This sequence encodes CASSFQGYGYTF.

The chain uses TRBV6-1 and TRBJ1-1; the D gene is possibly TRBD1 (6 bases). CDR1 is MNHNS, CDR2 SASEGT, per germline. The CDR3 loop spans 13 amino acids. Trimming cost V 7 bases and J 5 bases, with 14 bases left between them. The CDR3 DNA reads TGTGCCAGCATTACAGGGATAGTGACTGAAGCTTTCTTT. Protein sequence: CASITGIVTEAFF.

Only a few counts were recorded for this clone. This sequence joins TRBV18 and TRBJ1-5; TRBD1 matches at 7 bases. The CDR3 contains 16 residues. Germline lookup yields CDR1 KGHSH and CDR2 LQKENI. V dropped 4 bases and J dropped 3; count of bases not matched to a gene: 9. CDR3: CASSHIRTGLNQPQHF. Written as DNA, the CDR3 is TGTGCCAGCTCACATATCAGGACAGGCCTCAATCAGCCCCAGCATTTT.

The V and J genes are TRBV7-2 and TRBJ2-3; 9 nucleotides align to TRBD2. After removal of 3 bases from V and 6 bases from J, the junction contained 10 bases not matched to a gene. The V gene's germline CDR1 is SGHTA and CDR2 FQGNSA. The CDR3 contains 16 residues. CDR3: CASSLRAGGPTDTQYF. CDR3 in DNA: TGTGCCAGCAGCTTGCGGGCGGGGGGGCCAACCGATACGCAGTATTTT.

The V and J genes are TRBV5-1 and TRBJ1-1; TRBD1 is a possible D gene (6 bases). Germline V gene lookup returns CDR1 SGHRS and CDR2 YFSETQ. V was clipped by 1 base and J by 0 bases, with 13 bases between them. CDR3 length: 16 amino acids. Written as DNA, the CDR3 is TGCGCCAGCAGCTTGATGGGGGCCCTCATGAACACTGAAGCTTTCTTT. Encoded protein: CASSLMGALMNTEAFF. The entire variable domain, with the rest obtained from reference TRBV5-1 and TRBJ1-1, is as follows: KAGVTQTPRYLIKTRGQQVTLSCSPISGHRSVSWYQQTPGQGLQFLFEYFSETQRNKGNFPGRFSGRQFSNSRSEMNVSTLELGDSALYLCASSLMGALMNTEAFFGQGTRLTVV.

The chain couples TRBV4-1 to TRBJ1-5; 7 nucleotides agree with TRBD1. This CDR3 region has 18 residues. After removal of 1 base from V and 1 base from J, the junction contained 10 bases not matched to a gene. In germline, CDR1 is MGHRA, CDR2 YSYEKL. This CDR3 reads CASSQGRAQGVSNQPQHF. CDR3 in DNA: TGCGCCAGCAGCCAAGGTAGGGCCCAGGGGGTGAGCAATCAGCCCCAGCATTTT.

The rearrangement uses TRBV6-1 and TRBJ2-7; tentative D call: TRBD2 (6 bases). This CDR3 has 15 residues. V was trimmed by 7 bases and J by 3 bases, leaving 19 bases between them. The germline CDR1 and CDR2 sequences are MNHNS and SASEGT. The CDR3 loop reads CASTTGAGFFYEQYF. CDR3 in DNA: TGTGCCAGCACCACGGGCGCGGGATTTTTCTACGAGCAGTACTTC.

The chain has TRBV19 and TRBJ1-6; D uncertain. CDR1 is LNHDA and CDR2 is SQIVND in the germline V gene (reference sequence). This CDR3 is built from 18 residues. Deletions cut 0 bases from V and 0 bases from J, with 12 bases between. CDR3 nucleotide sequence: TGTGCCAGTAGTATAGAGTGGTACGTCAGCTCCTATAATTCACCCCTCCACTTT. It specifies CASSIEWYVSSYNSPLHF.